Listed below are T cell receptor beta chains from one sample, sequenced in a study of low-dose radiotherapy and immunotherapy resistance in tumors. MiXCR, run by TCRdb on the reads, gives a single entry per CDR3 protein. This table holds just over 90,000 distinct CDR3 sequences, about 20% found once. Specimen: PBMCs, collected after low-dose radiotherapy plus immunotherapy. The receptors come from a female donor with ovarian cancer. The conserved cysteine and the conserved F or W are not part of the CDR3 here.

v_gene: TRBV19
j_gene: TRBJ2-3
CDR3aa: ASTPSGTDTQY

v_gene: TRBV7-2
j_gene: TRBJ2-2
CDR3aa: ASSLGLAANTGELF

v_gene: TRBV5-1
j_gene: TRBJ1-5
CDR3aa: ASSLDGGSQPQH

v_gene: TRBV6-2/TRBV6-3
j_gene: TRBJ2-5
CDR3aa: ASSQKETQY

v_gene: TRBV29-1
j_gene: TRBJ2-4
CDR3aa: SISGTGVAKNIQY

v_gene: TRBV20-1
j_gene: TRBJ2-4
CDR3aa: SASTGMSKNIQY

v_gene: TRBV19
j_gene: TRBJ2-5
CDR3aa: ASGTGRRETQY

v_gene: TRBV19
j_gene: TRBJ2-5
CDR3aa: ASSLDRGHGTQY

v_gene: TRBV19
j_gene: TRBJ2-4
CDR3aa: ASSTDYKNIQY

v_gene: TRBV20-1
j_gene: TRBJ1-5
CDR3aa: SARDHLFGSNQPQH

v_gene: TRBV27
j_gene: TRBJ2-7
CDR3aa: ASSRGGASSYEQY

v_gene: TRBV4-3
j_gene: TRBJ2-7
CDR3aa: ASSQEPSGRTPTRLGIEQY

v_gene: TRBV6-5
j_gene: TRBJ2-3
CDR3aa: ASSYGTSSTDTQY

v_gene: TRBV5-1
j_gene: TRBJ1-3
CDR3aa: ASSWVTGSGNTIY

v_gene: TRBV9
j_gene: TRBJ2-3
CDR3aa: ASNYGGFGTDTQY

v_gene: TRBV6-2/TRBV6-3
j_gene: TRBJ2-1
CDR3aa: ASSLRPGLAGGSYNEQF

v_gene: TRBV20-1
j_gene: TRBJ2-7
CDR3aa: SATGGGETYEQY

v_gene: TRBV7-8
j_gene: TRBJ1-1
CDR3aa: ASSLALWTPEAF

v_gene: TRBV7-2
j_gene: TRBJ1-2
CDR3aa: ASSPSGAGLGYGYT

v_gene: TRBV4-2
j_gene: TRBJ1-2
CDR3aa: ASSPSSRDRGRVRYGYT

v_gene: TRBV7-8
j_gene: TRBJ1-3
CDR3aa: ASSLQQGGYSGNTIY

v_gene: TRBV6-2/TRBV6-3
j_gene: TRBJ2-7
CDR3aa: ASSYLSGPYEQY

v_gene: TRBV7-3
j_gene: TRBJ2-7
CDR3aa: ASSLVYGSEQY

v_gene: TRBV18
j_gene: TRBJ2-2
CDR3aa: ASSAAGNTGELF

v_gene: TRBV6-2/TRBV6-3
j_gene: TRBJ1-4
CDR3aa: ASSYRGNQGEKLF

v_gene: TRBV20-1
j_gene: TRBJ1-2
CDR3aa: SLEGGYT

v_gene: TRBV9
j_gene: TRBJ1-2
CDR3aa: ASSLSTGYGYT

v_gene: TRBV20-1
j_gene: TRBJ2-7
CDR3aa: SAEGTSPTYEQY

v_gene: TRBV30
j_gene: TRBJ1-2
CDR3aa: AFYPGTHTNYGYT

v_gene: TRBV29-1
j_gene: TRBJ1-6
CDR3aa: SVGQGDASPLH

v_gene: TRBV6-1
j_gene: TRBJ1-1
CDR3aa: ASSEGTEENTEAF

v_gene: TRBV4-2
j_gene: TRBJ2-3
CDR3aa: ASSLPGRGPDTQY

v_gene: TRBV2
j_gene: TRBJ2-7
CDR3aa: ASSEVQGPYEQY

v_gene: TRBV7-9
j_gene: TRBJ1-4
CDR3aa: ASSTSTGPLEKLFF

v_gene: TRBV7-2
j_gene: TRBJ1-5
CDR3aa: ASSLEGHSNQPQH

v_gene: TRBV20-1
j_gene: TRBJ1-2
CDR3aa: SARPDGPNYGYT

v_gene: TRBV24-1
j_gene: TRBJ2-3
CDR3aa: ATSGYPDTQY

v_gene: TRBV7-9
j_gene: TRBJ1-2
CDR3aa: ASSLPPTANYGYT

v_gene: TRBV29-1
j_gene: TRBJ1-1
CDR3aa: SVEAQMNTEAF

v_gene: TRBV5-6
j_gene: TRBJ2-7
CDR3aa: ASSLQVREQY

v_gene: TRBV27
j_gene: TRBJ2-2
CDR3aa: ASSLSAGELF

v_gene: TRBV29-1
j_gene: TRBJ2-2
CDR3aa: SVEQGSGELF

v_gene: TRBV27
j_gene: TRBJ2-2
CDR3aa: ASRNRGTNTGELF

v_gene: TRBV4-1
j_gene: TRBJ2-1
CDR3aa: ASSQDPRSRGAYEQF

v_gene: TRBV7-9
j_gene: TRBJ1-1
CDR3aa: ASSPNPQGRAF

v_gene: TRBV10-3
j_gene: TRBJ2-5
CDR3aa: AISESGRVEAETQY

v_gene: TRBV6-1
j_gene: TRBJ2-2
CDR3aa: ASSYRQGTNTGELF

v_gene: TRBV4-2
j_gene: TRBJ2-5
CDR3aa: ASSQVGVKGETQY

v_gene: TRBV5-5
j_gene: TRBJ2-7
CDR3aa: ASSLEGQVYYEQY

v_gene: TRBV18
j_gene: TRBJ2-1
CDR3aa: ASSPGGRGEQF

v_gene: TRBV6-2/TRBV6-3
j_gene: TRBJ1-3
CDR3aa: ASSYPASGNTIY

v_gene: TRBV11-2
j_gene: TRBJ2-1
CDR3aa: ASSLVGAGGPNEQF

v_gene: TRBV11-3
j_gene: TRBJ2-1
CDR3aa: ASSGGASVNEQF